In this sample, the clone carrying this TCR beta chain turned up a few times. Its specificity is unknown. The use of a sample-barcoded 5' primer and a J-beta primer mix characterized a second PCR of about 7 to 12 cycles. TCRdb ran MiXCR on the 5' RACE reads and lists one entry per CDR3 protein. Among about 1.6 million distinct CDR3 sequences, about 35% were seen once, and the ten largest hold roughly 10%. This sample was taken from a study of blood T cells in healthy people across ages. Background on the study: Template switching caught about one barcoded beta molecule for each two T cells. Study outcomes and limitations: Per-million-T-cell TCR beta diversity fell roughly linearly with age.

V was shortened by 4 bases and J by 11 bases, with 13 bases between the two germline ends. CDR3 length equals 11 residues. Germline CDR1 is SGHDT and CDR2 is YYEEEE. Donors each provided 7.5 to 10 milliliters of peripheral blood. The study isolated at least 7 million PBMCs from each sample. This TCR derives from a woman aged 25-40 years in good health. Sequencing input: blood. V gene TRBV5-6 combines with J gene TRBJ2-7; D tentatively reads TRBD1 or TRBD2 (5 bases each). Written as DNA, the CDR3 is TGTGCCAGCAGCGGACGGGACGGAGAGTACTTC. As protein: CASSGRDGEYF.